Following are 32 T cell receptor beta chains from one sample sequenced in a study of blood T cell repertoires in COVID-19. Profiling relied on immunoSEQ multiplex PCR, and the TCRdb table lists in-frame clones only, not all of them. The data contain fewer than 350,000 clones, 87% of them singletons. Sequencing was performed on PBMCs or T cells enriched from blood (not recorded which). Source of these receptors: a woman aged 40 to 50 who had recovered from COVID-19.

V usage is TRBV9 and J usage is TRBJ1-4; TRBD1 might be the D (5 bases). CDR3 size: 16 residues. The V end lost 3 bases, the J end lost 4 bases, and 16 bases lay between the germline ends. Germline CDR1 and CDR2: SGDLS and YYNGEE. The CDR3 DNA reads TGTGCCAGCAGCGCCGCGGGTGGGGGGGTTAATGAAAAACTGTTTTTT. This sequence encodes CASSAAGGGVNEKLFF.

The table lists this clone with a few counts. The CDR3 region is CASSLDGGGSGYTF. Here the CDR3 DNA reads TGTGCCAGCAGCTTAGACGGGGGGGGAAGCGGCTACACCTTC. V is TRBV11-3 and J is TRBJ1-2; a possible D gene is TRBD1 (5 bases). CDR3 length equals 14 residues. V dropped 0 bases and J dropped 8 bases, with 13 bases sitting between them. CDR1 and CDR2 from the germline V gene are SGHNT and YENEEA.

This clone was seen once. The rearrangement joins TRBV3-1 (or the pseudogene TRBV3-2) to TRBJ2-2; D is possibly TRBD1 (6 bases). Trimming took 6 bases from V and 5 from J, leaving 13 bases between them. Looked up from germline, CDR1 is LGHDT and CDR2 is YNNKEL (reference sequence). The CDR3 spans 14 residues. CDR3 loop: CASSLQGVTGELFF. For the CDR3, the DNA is TGTGCCAGCAGTCTACAGGGAGTTACCGGGGAGCTGTTTTTT.

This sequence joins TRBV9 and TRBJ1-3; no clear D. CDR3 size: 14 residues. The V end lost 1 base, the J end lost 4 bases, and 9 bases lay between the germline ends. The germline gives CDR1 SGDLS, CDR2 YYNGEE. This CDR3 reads CASSVQAQGNTIYF. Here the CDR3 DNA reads TGTGCCAGCAGCGTACAGGCCCAGGGAAACACCATATATTTT.

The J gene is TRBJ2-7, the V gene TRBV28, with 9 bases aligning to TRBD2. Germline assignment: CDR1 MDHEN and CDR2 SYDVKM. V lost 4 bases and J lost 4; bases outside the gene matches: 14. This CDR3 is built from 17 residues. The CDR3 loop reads CASSYMGGAGGRYEQYF. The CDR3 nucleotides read TGTGCCAGCAGTTACATGGGGGGAGCGGGAGGAAGGTACGAGCAGTACTTC.

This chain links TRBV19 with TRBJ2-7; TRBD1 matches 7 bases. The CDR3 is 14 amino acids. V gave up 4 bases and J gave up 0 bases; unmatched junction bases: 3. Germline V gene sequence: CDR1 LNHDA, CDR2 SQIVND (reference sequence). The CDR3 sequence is CASSTDRTSYEQYF. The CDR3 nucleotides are TGTGCCAGTAGTACGGACAGGACCTCCTACGAGCAGTACTTC.

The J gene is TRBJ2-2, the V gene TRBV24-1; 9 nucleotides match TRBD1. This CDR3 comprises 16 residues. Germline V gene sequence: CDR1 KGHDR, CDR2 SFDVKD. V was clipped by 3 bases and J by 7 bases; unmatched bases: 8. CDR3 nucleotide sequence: TGTGCCACCAGTGATCCACACAGGGGGCAAGGCGGGGAGCTGTTTTTT. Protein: CATSDPHRGQGGELFF.

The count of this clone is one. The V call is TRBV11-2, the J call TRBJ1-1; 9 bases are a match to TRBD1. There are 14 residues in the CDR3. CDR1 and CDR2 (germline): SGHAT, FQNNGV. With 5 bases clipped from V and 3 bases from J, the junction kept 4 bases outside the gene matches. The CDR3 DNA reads TGTGCCAGCAGCATAGGGACAGGGTACACTGAAGCTTTCTTT. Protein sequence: CASSIGTGYTEAFF.

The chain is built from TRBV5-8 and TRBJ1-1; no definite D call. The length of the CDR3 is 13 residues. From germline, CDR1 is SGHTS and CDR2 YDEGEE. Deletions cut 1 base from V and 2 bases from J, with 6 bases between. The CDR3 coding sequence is TGTGCCAGCAGCTTGAGCACCAACACTGAAGCTTTCTTT. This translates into CASSLSTNTEAFF. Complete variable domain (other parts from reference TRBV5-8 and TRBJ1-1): EAGVTQSPTHLIKTRGQQATLRCSPISGHTSVYWYQQALGLGLQFLLWYDEGEERNRGNFPPRFSGRQFPNYSSELNVNALELEDSALYLCASSLSTNTEAFFGQGTRLTVV.

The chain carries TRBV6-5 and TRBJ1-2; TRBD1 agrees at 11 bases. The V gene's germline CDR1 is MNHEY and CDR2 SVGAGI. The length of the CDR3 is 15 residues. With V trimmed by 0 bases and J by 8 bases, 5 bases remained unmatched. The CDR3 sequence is CASSYSGQGAQGYTF. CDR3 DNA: TGTGCCAGCAGTTACTCCGGACAGGGGGCGCAAGGCTACACCTTC.

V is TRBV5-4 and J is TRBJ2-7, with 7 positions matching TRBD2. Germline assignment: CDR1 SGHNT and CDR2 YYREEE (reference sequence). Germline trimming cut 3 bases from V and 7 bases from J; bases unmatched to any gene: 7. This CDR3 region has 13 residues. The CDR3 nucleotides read TGTGCCAGCAGCTGGGGGAGGGAGGGGGAGCAGTACTTC. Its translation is CASSWGREGEQYF.

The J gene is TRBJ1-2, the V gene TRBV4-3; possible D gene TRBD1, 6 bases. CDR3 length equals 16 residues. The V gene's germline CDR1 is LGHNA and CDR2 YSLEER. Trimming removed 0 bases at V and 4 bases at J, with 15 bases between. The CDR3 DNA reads TGCGCCAGCAGCCAAGAGGTCAGGGGTTTATTCTATGGCTACACCTTC. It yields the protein CASSQEVRGLFYGYTF.

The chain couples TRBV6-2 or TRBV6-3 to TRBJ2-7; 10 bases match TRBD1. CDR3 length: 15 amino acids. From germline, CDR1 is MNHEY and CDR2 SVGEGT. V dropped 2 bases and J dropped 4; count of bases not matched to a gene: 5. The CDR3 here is CASSYGGTGEYEQYF. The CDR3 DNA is TGTGCCAGCAGTTACGGTGGGACAGGGGAGTACGAGCAGTACTTC.

Written as DNA, the CDR3 is TGTGCCAGCAGCTTAGCGGGAGGAAAAGGGAATGAGCAGTTCTTC. This encodes CASSLAGGKGNEQFF. The chain couples TRBV11-2 to TRBJ2-1, with 7 nucleotides matching TRBD2. The CDR3 has 15 residues. Germline values: CDR1 SGHAT, CDR2 FQNNGV. The trim removed 1 base at V and 7 bases at J, leaving 7 bases unmatched. Together with reference TRBV11-2 and TRBJ2-1, the CDR3 gives the full variable domain: EAGVAQSPRYKIIEKRQSVAFWCNPISGHATLYWYQQILGQGPKLLIQFQNNGVVDDSQLPKDRFSAERLKGVDSTLKIQPAKLEDSAVYLCASSLAGGKGNEQFFGPGTRLTVL.

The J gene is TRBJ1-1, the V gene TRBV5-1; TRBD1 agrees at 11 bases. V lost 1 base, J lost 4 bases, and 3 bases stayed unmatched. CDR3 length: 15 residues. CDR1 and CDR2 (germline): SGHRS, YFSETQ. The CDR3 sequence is CASSLPGQGGTEAFF. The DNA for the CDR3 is TGCGCCAGCAGCTTGCCGGGACAGGGGGGCACTGAAGCTTTCTTT.

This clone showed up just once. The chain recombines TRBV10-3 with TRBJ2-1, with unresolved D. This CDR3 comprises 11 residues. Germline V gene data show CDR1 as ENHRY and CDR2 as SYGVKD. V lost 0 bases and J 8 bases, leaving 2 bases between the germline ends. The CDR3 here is CAISESYEQFF. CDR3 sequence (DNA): TGTGCCATCAGTGAGTCCTATGAGCAGTTCTTC.

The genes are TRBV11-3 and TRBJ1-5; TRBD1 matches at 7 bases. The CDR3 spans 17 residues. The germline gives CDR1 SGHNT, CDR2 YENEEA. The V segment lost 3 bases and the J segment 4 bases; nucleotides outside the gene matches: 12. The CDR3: CASSLFPDRWVNQPQHF. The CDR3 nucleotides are TGTGCCAGCAGCTTGTTTCCGGACAGGTGGGTAAATCAGCCCCAGCATTTT.

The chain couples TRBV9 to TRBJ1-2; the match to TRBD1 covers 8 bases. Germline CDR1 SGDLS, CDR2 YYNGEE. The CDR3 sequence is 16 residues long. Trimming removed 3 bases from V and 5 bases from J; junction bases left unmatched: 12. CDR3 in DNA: TGTGCCAGCAGCGACCTGGGACAGGCCAGAGGTTATGGCTACACCTTC. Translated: CASSDLGQARGYGYTF.

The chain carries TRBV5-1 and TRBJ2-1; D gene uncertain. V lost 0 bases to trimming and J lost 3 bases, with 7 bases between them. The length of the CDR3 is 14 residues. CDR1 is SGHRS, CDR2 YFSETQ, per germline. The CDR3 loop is CASSLAISYNEQFF. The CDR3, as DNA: TGCGCCAGCAGCTTGGCGATTAGCTACAATGAGCAGTTCTTC.

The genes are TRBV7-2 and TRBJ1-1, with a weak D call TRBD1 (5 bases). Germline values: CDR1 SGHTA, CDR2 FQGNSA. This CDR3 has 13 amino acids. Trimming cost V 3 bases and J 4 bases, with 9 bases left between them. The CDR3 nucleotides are TGTGCCAGCAGCTTGCTCAGGGTCACTGAAGCTTTCTTT. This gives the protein CASSLLRVTEAFF.

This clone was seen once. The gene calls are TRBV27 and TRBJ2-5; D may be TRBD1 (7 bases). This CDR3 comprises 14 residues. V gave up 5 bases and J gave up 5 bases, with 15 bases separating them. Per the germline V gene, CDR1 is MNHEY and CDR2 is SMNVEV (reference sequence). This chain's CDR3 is CASSLVQGTETQYF. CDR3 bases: TGTGCCAGCAGTCTAGTACAGGGGACTGAGACCCAGTACTTC.

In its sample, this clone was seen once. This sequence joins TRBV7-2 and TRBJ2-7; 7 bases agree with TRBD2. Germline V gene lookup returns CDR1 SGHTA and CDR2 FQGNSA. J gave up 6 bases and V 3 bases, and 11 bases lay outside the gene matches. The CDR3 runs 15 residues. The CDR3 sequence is CASSFYTGGRGEQYF. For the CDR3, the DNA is TGTGCCAGCAGCTTTTACACGGGAGGTCGGGGCGAGCAGTACTTC.

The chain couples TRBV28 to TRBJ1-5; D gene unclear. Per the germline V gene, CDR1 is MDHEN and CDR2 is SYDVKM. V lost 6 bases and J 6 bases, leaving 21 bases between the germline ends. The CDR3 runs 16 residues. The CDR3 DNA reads TGTGCCAGCAGCCCCAGGTTGTCTTGGGTAAGTCAGCCCCAGCATTTT. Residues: CASSPRLSWVSQPQHF.

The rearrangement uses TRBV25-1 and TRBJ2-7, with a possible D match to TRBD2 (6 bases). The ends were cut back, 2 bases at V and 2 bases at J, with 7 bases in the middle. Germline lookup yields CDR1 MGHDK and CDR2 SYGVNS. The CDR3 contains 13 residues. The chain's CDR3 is CASSEPGAYEQYF. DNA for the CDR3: TGTGCCAGCAGTGAACCGGGGGCCTACGAGCAGTACTTC.

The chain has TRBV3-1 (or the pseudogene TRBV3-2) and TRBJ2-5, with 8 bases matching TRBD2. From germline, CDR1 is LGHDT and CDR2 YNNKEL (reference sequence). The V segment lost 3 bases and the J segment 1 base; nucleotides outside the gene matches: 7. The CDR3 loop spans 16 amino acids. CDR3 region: CASSQAPRGGQETQYF. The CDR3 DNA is TGTGCCAGCAGCCAGGCCCCTCGGGGGGGCCAAGAGACCCAGTACTTC.

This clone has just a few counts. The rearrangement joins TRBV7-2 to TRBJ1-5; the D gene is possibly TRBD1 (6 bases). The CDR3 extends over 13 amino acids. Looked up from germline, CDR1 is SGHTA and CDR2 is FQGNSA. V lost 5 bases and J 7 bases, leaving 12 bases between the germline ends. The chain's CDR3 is CASSLDRLQPQHF. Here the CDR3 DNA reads TGTGCCAGCAGCCTCGACAGGTTGCAGCCCCAGCATTTT.

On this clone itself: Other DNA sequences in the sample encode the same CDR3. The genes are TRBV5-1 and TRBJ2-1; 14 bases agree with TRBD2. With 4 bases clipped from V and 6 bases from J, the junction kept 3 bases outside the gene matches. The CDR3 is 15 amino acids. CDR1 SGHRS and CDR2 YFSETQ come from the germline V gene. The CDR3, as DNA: TGCGCCAGCAGCCTGGGACTAGCGGGAGTCAATGAGCAGTTCTTC. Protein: CASSLGLAGVNEQFF.

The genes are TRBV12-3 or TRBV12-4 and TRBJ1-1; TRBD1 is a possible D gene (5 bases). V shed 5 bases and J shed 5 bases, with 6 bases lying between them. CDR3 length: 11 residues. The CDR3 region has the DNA TGTGCCAGCAGTCAGGGAACTGAAGCTTTCTTT. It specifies CASSQGTEAFF.

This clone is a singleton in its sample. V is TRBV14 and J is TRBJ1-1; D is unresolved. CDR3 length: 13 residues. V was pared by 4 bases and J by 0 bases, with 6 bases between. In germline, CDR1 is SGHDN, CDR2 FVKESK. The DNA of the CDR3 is TGTGCCAGCAGCCGATCTATGAACACTGAAGCTTTCTTT. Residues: CASSRSMNTEAFF.

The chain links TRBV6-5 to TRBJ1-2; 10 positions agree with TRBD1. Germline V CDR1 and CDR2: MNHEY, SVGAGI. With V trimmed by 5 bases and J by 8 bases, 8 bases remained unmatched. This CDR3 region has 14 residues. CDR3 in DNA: TGTGCCAGCAGTCCCGACAGGGGGCGAGAGGGCTACACCTTC. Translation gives CASSPDRGREGYTF.

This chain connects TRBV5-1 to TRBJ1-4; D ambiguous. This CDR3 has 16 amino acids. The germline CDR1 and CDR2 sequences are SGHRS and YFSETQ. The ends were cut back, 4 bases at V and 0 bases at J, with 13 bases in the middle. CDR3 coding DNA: TGCGCCAGCAGCGGAGGGTATTCGGCAACTAATGAAAAACTGTTTTTT. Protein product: CASSGGYSATNEKLFF.

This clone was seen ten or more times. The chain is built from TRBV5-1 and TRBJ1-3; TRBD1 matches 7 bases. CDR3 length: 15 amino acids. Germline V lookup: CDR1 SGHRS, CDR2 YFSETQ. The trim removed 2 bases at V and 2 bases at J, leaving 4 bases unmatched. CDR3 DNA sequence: TGCGCCAGCAGCTTACAGGGGATAACTGGAAACACCATATATTTT. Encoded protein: CASSLQGITGNTIYF.